This T cell receptor beta chain was documented in a study of cytomegalovirus exposure and HLA in healthy donors. Trimming removed 6 bases at V and 5 bases at J, with 19 bases between. Per germline, CDR1 SQVTM and CDR2 ANQGSEA. CDR3 length: 14 residues. Findings and limits, study-wide: For TCR beta chains, V- and J-gene trimming was later linked to a missense DCLRE1C variant.

The PCR employed 60 Vbeta primers together with 13 Jbeta primers. Libraries were prepared by immunoSEQ multiplex PCR; TCRdb keeps only in-frame clonotypes and omits some of them. Here the sample table reports 30,000 to 35,000 clones. Points on this clone: Its antigen is as yet unknown.

Sequencing used PBMCs. The chain employs TRBV29-1 and TRBJ1-2; D perhaps matches TRBD1 (5 bases). The TCR originated in a woman aged 40 to 50 in good health and CMV-seropositive. The CDR3 nucleotides are TGCAGCGTCCCCAGCCGGCAGGGCCTGTATGGCTACACCTTC. Residues: CSVPSRQGLYGYTF.